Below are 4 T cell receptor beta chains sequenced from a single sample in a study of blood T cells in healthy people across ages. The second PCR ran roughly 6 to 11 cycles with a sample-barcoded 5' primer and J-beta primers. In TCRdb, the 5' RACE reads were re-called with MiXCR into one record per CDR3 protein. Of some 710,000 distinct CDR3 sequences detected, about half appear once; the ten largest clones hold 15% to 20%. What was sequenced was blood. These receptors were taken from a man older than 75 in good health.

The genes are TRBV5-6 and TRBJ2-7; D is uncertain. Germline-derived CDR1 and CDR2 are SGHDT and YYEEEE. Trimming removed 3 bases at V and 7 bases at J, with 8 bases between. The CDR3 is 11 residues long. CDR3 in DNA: TGTGCCAGCAGCTCACAGACAGAGCAGTACTTC. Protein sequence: CASSSQTEQYF.

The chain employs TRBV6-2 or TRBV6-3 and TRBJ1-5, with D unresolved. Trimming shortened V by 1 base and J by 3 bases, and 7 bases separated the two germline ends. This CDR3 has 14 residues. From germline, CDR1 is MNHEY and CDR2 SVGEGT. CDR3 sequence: CASSYLTDNQPQHF. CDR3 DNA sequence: TGTGCCAGCAGTTACTTGACGGACAATCAGCCCCAGCATTTT.

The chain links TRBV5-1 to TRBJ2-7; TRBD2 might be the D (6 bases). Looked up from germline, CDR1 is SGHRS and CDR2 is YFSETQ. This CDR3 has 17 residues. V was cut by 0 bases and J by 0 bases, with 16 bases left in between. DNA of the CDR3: TGCGCCAGCAGCTTGGAGAGCGGGTTCACCCTCTCCTACGAGCAGTACTTC. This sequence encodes CASSLESGFTLSYEQYF. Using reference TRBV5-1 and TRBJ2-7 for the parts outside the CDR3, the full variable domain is KAGVTQTPRYLIKTRGQQVTLSCSPISGHRSVSWYQQTPGQGLQFLFEYFSETQRNKGNFPGRFSGRQFSNSRSEMNVSTLELGDSALYLCASSLESGFTLSYEQYFGPGTRLTVT.

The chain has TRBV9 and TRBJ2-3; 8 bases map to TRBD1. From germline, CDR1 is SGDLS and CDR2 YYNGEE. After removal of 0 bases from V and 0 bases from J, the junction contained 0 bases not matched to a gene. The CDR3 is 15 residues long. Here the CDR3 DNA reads TGTGCCAGCAGCGTAGGACAGGGGAGCACAGATACGCAGTATTTT. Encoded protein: CASSVGQGSTDTQYF.